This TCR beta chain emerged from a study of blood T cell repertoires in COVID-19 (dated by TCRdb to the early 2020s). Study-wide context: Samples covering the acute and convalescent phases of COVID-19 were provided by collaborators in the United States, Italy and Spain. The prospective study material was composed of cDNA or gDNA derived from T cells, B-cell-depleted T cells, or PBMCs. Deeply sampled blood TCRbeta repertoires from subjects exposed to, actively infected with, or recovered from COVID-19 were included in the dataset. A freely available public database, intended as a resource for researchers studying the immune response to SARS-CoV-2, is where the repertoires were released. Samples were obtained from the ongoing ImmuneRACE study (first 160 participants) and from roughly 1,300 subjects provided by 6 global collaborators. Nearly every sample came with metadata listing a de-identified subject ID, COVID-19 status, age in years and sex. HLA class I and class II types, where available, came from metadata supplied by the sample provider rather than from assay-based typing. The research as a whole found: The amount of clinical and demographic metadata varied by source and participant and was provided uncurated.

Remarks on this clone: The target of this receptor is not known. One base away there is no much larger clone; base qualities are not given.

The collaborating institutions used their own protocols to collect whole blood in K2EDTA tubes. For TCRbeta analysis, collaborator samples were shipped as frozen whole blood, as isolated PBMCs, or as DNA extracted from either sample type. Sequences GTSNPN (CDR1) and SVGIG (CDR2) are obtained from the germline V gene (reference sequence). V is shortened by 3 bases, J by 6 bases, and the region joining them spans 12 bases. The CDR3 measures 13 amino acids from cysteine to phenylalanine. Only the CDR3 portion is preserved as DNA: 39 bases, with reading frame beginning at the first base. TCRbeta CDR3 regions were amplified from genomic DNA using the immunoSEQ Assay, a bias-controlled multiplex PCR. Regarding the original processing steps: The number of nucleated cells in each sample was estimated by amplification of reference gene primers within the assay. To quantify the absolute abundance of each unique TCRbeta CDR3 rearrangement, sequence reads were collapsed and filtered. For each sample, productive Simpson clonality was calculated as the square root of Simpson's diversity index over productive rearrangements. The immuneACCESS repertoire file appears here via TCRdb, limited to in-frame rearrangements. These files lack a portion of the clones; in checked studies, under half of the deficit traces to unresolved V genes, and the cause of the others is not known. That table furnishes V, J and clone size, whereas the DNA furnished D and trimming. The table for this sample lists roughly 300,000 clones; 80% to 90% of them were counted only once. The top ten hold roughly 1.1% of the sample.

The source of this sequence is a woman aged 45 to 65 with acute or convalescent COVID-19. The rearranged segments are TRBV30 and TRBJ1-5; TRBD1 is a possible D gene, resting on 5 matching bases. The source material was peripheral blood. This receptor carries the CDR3 CAWRGGEGQPQHF. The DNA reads TGTGCCTGGAGGGGGGGGGAAGGTCAGCCCCAGCATTTT. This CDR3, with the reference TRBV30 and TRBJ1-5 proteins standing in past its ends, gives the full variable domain SQTIHQWPATLVQPVGSPLSLECTVEGTSNPNLYWYRQAAGRGLQLLFYSVGIGQISSEVPQNLSASRPQDRQFILSSKKLLLSDSGFYLCAWRGGEGQPQHFGDGTRLSIL.